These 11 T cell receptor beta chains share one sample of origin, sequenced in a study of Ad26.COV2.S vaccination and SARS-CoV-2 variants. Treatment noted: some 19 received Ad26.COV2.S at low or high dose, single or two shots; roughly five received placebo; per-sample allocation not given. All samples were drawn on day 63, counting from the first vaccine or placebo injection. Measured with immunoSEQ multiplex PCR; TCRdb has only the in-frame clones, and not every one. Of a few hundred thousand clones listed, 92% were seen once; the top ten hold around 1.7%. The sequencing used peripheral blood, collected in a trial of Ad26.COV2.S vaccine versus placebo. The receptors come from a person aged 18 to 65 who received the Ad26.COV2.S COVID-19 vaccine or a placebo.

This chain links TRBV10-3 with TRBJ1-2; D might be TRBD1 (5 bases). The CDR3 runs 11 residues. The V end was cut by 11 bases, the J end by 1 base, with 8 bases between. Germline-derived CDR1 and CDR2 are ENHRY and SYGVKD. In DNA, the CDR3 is TGTGCCGTGGGGGTTAACTATGGCTACACCTTC. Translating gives CAVGVNYGYTF.

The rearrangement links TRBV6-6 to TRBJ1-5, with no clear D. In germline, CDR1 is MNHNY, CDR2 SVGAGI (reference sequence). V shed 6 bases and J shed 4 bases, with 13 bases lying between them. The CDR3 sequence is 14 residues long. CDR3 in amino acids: CASSLGPSNQPQHF. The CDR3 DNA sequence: TGTGCCAGCAGCCTCGGGCCTTCTAATCAGCCCCAGCATTTT.

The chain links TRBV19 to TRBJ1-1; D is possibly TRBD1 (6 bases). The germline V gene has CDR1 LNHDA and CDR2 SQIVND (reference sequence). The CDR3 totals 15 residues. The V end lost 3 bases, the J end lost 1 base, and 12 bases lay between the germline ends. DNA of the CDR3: TGTGCCAGTAGTATCGGGGGCTGGGGGAACACTGAAGCTTTCTTT. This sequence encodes CASSIGGWGNTEAFF.

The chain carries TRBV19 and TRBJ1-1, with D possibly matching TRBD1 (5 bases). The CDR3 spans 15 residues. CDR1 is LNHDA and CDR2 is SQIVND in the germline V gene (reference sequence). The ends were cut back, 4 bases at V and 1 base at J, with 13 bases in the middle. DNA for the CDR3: TGTGCCAGTAGTACTGCTTACGGGGCGAACACTGAAGCTTTCTTT. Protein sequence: CASSTAYGANTEAFF.

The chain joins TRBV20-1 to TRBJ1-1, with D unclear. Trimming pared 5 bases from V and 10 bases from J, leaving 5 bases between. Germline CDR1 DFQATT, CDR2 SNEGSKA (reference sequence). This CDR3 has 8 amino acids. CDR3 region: CSARLAFF. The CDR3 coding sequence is TGCAGTGCTCGGTTAGCTTTCTTT.

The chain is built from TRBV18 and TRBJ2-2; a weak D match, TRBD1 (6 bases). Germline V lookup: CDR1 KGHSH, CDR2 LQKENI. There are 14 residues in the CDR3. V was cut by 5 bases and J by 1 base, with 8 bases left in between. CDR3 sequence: CASSKGQNTGELFF. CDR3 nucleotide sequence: TGTGCCAGCTCAAAGGGACAGAACACCGGGGAGCTGTTTTTT.

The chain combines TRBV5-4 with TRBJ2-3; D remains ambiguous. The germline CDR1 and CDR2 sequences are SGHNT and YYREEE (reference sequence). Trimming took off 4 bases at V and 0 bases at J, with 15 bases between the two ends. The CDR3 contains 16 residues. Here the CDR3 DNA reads TGTGCCAGCAGCACTGAAGTCACCCGTAGCACAGATACGCAGTATTTT. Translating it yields CASSTEVTRSTDTQYF.

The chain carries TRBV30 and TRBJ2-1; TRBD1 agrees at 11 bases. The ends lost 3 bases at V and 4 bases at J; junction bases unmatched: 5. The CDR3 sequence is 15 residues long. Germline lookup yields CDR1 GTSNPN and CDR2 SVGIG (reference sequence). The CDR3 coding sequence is TGTGCCTGGAGGATGGACAGGGGGCGATACAATGAGCAGTTCTTC. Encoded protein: CAWRMDRGRYNEQFF.

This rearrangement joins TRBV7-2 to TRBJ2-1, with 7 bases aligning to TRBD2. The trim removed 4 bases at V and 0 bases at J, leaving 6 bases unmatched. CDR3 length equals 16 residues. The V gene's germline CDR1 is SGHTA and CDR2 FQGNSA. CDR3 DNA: TGTGCCAGCAGCTCCGGGGGGAGTAGCTCCTACAATGAGCAGTTCTTC. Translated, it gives CASSSGGSSSYNEQFF.

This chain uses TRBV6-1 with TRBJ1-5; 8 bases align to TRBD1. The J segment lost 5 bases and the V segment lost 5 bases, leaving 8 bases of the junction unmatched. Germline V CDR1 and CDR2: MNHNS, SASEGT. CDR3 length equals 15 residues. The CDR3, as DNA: TGTGCCAGCAGTACCAGGACAGGGACGCATCAGCCCCAGCATTTT. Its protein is CASSTRTGTHQPQHF.

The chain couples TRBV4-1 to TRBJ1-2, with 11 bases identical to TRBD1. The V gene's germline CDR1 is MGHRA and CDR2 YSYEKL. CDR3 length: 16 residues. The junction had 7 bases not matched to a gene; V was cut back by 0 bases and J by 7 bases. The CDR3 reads CASSQELGTGGLGYTF. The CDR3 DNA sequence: TGCGCCAGCAGCCAAGAACTCGGGACAGGGGGACTTGGCTACACCTTC.